The TCR beta chain under discussion was sequenced for a study of post-analysis software for immune sequencing data. Study-level points and caveats: Among 5 or 6 TRBV segments more frequent in patients than controls were TRBV5-6, TRBV5-1 and TRBV20-1.

Of note for this clonotype: Its antigen is not known.

cDNA libraries of TCR beta carried unique molecular identifiers. TCRdb itself ran the PCR reads through MiXCR, one entry per CDR3 protein. The table has hundreds of thousands of distinct CDR3 sequences, 44% seen once; the top ten hold roughly 1.8%. The CDR3 spans 15 residues. CDR1 and CDR2 (germline): KGHDR, SFDVKD. V lost 4 bases to trimming and J lost 0 bases, with 10 bases between them. The chain combines TRBV24-1 with TRBJ2-3; D gene ambiguous. This sequence was found in a girl under 18 with multiple sclerosis. Material for sequencing was blood. This CDR3 is CATSDRRGSTDTQYF. The CDR3 DNA sequence: TGTGCCACCAGTGACCGGAGAGGTAGCACAGATACGCAGTATTTT.